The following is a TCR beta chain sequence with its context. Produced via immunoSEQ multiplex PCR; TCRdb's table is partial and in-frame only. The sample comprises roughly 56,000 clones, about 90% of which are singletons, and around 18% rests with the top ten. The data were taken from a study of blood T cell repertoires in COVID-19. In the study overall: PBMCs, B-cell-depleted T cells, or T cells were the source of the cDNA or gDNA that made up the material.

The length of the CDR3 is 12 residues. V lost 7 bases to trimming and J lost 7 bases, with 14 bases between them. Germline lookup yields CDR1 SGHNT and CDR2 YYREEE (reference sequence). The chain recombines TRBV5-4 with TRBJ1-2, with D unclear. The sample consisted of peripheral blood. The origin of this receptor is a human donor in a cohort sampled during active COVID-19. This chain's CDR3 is CASAAAPFGYTF. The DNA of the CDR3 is TGTGCCAGCGCGGCAGCCCCTTTTGGCTACACCTTC.